The rows below give T cell receptor beta chains drawn from one sample of a study of blood T cells in healthy people across ages. TCRdb re-called the 5' RACE reads through MiXCR, storing one row per CDR3 protein. The sample includes 710,000 or so distinct CDR3 sequences, around a fifth of them seen just once. The sequenced sample was blood. All receptors derive from a man between 65 and 85 years old in good health. Each CDR3 is given with its conserved first and last residue. Fields, in order: clone size, J gene, V gene, D gene, CDR3 protein, CDR3 DNA. The D gene is left open where the match is weak. Size is omitted from some rows. Given values are once, few, many or a class for expanded clones.

clone_size: few; j_call: TRBJ2-3; v_call: TRBV6-6; d_call: -; cdr3_aa: CASSYPGLEDTQYF; cdr3_nt: TGTGCCAGCAGTTACCCGGGACTTGAGGATACGCAGTATTTT
clone_size: -; j_call: TRBJ2-5; v_call: TRBV7-6; d_call: -; cdr3_aa: CASSLAQRGTQYF; cdr3_nt: TGTGCCAGCAGCTTAGCGCAGAGGGGGACCCAGTACTTC
clone_size: -; j_call: TRBJ2-1; v_call: TRBV20-1; d_call: TRBD2; cdr3_aa: CSARLPTSGAYNEQFF; cdr3_nt: TGCAGTGCTAGACTGCCGACTAGCGGGGCATACAATGAGCAGTTCTTC
clone_size: -; j_call: TRBJ1-4; v_call: TRBV5-1; d_call: TRBD1; cdr3_aa: CASSLGGTGSGEGKLFF; cdr3_nt: TGCGCCAGCAGCTTGGGAGGGACAGGCTCGGGCGAAGGAAAACTGTTTTTT
clone_size: many; j_call: TRBJ2-5; v_call: TRBV9; d_call: -; cdr3_aa: CASSVASQQGETQYF; cdr3_nt: TGTGCCAGCAGCGTAGCTTCTCAGCAGGGAGAGACCCAGTACTTC
clone_size: -; j_call: TRBJ2-2; v_call: TRBV6-2/TRBV6-3; d_call: TRBD2; cdr3_aa: CASSGTSGRSNTGELFF; cdr3_nt: TGTGCCAGCAGCGGGACTAGCGGGAGGAGTAACACCGGGGAGCTGTTTTTT
clone_size: -; j_call: TRBJ2-2; v_call: TRBV9; d_call: TRBD1; cdr3_aa: CDSSVVQGANTGELFF; cdr3_nt: TGTGACAGCAGCGTAGTTCAGGGGGCGAACACCGGGGAGCTGTTTTTT
clone_size: many; j_call: TRBJ2-1; v_call: TRBV5-1; d_call: TRBD1; cdr3_aa: CASSSSGTGGHNEQFF; cdr3_nt: TGCGCCAGCAGCTCATCCGGGACAGGGGGCCACAATGAGCAGTTCTTC
clone_size: -; j_call: TRBJ2-7; v_call: TRBV12-3/TRBV12-4; d_call: -; cdr3_aa: CASTPGTAVSYEQYF; cdr3_nt: TGTGCCAGCACCCCTGGAACCGCGGTCTCCTACGAGCAGTACTTC
clone_size: -; j_call: TRBJ2-5; v_call: TRBV29-1; d_call: -; cdr3_aa: CSVEGAEEQYF; cdr3_nt: TGCAGCGTTGAAGGGGCGGAGGAGCAGTACTTC
clone_size: -; j_call: TRBJ2-1; v_call: TRBV6-6; d_call: -; cdr3_aa: CASSVINEQFF; cdr3_nt: TGTGCCAGCTCCGTTATCAATGAGCAGTTCTTC
clone_size: few; j_call: TRBJ2-5; v_call: TRBV2; d_call: -; cdr3_aa: CASSEGASSGQKKTQYF; cdr3_nt: TGTGCCAGCAGTGAGGGGGCGAGTAGTGGACAAAAAAAGACCCAGTACTTC
clone_size: -; j_call: TRBJ1-1; v_call: TRBV5-1; d_call: -; cdr3_aa: CASSLGGFEAFF; cdr3_nt: TGCGCCAGCAGCTTGGGGGGTTTTGAAGCTTTCTTT
clone_size: few; j_call: TRBJ1-1; v_call: TRBV29-1; d_call: -; cdr3_aa: CSVVSSGAFF; cdr3_nt: TGCAGCGTTGTTTCCTCAGGCGCTTTCTTT
clone_size: once; j_call: TRBJ2-5; v_call: TRBV29-1; d_call: -; cdr3_aa: CSVEAFGVGETQYF; cdr3_nt: TGCAGCGTTGAAGCCTTCGGGGTAGGCGAGACCCAGTACTTC
clone_size: -; j_call: TRBJ2-1; v_call: TRBV12-3/TRBV12-4; d_call: -; cdr3_aa: CASSSGALDNEQFF; cdr3_nt: TGTGCCAGCAGTTCCGGGGCGTTAGACAATGAGCAGTTCTTC
clone_size: few; j_call: TRBJ2-3; v_call: TRBV9; d_call: TRBD2; cdr3_aa: CASSVGTSGGITDTQYF; cdr3_nt: TGTGCCAGCAGCGTAGGGACTAGCGGGGGGATCACAGATACGCAGTATTTT
clone_size: -; j_call: TRBJ1-2; v_call: TRBV9; d_call: -; cdr3_aa: CASRGDTINYGYTF; cdr3_nt: TGTGCCAGCAGGGGGGACACCATTAACTATGGCTACACCTTC
clone_size: few; j_call: TRBJ2-7; v_call: TRBV18; d_call: TRBD1; cdr3_aa: CASSPQTGGPYEQYF; cdr3_nt: TGTGCCAGCTCACCACAGACAGGGGGCCCATACGAGCAGTACTTC
clone_size: few; j_call: TRBJ2-1; v_call: TRBV5-8; d_call: TRBD1; cdr3_aa: CASSSTGLLYNEQFF; cdr3_nt: TGTGCCAGCAGCTCGACAGGGCTTCTCTACAATGAGCAGTTTTTC
clone_size: -; j_call: TRBJ2-7; v_call: TRBV10-2; d_call: -; cdr3_aa: CASSALSEQYF; cdr3_nt: TGCGCCAGCAGTGCACTCAGCGAGCAGTACTTC
clone_size: few; j_call: TRBJ1-1; v_call: TRBV5-1; d_call: -; cdr3_aa: CASRRPGTRVGASF; cdr3_nt: TGCGCCAGCAGAAGACCCGGGACACGGGTAGGGGCTTCCTTT
clone_size: -; j_call: TRBJ1-4; v_call: TRBV25-1; d_call: -; cdr3_aa: CASSEWAGIVEKLFF; cdr3_nt: TGTGCCAGCAGTGAATGGGCGGGGATTGTTGAAAAACTGTTTTTT
clone_size: -; j_call: TRBJ2-1; v_call: TRBV20-1; d_call: -; cdr3_aa: CSASPRDWGHEQFF; cdr3_nt: TGCAGTGCTTCACCCCGGGACTGGGGCCATGAGCAGTTCTTC
clone_size: -; j_call: TRBJ2-5; v_call: TRBV7-6; d_call: TRBD2; cdr3_aa: CASSFDSGGRGETQYF; cdr3_nt: TGTGCCAGCAGCTTCGATAGCGGGGGCCGGGGAGAGACCCAGTACTTC
clone_size: -; j_call: TRBJ2-2; v_call: TRBV14; d_call: TRBD1; cdr3_aa: CASSHGQGLAGELFF; cdr3_nt: TGTGCCAGCAGCCATGGACAGGGTCTTGCCGGGGAGCTGTTTTTT
clone_size: few; j_call: TRBJ1-4; v_call: TRBV12-3/TRBV12-4; d_call: -; cdr3_aa: CASRSTGRGIATNEKLFF; cdr3_nt: TGTGCCAGCAGATCGACAGGACGTGGCATTGCAACTAATGAAAAACTGTTTTTT
clone_size: -; j_call: TRBJ1-4; v_call: TRBV4-1; d_call: -; cdr3_aa: CASSELEINEKLFF; cdr3_nt: TGCGCCAGCAGTGAGTTGGAGATTAATGAAAAACTGTTTTTT
clone_size: -; j_call: TRBJ2-1; v_call: TRBV20-1; d_call: TRBD2; cdr3_aa: CSATRGGGGIHEQFF; cdr3_nt: TGCAGTGCTACAAGAGGCGGGGGGGGAATCCATGAGCAGTTCTTC
clone_size: -; j_call: TRBJ2-1; v_call: TRBV15; d_call: -; cdr3_aa: CATSRGSNRYEQFF; cdr3_nt: TGTGCCACCAGCAGAGGCTCTAATCGCTATGAGCAGTTCTTC
clone_size: -; j_call: TRBJ1-5; v_call: TRBV5-1; d_call: TRBD1; cdr3_aa: CASSSTGGRNQPQHF; cdr3_nt: TGCGCCAGCAGCTCGACAGGGGGCCGCAATCAGCCCCAGCATTTT
clone_size: -; j_call: TRBJ2-5; v_call: TRBV4-3; d_call: -; cdr3_aa: CASSQDASVGQETQYF; cdr3_nt: TGCGCCAGCAGCCAAGATGCCAGCGTGGGACAAGAGACCCAGTACTTC
clone_size: few; j_call: TRBJ2-1; v_call: TRBV6-5; d_call: -; cdr3_aa: CASSSRTPNEQFF; cdr3_nt: TGTGCCAGCAGTTCCCGGACACCGAATGAGCAGTTCTTC
clone_size: -; j_call: TRBJ2-1; v_call: TRBV18; d_call: TRBD2; cdr3_aa: CASSPAGGGYNEQFF; cdr3_nt: TGTGCCAGCTCACCAGCGGGAGGGGGCTACAATGAGCAGTTCTTC